This T cell receptor beta chain was sequenced for a study of chemoradiotherapy in HPV16-positive cancers. Study at large: Functional T-cell assays on a couple of HPV16-positive patients' cells defined candidate HPV-specific clones and common TCR motifs.

Sequencing was performed with immunoSEQ multiplex PCR; in TCRdb, only in-frame clones are kept and a portion is missing. Of around 17,000 clones in the sample, 60% to 80% were seen once. The table lists this clone with a few counts. Germline CDR1 SGHRS, CDR2 YFSETQ. The CDR3 extends over 13 amino acids. Trimming cost V 5 bases and J 2 bases; bases outside gene matches: 3. The clonotype was recovered from a human donor with HPV-associated anogenital cancer. The chain employs TRBV5-1 and TRBJ1-2, with TRBD1 matching 7 bases. The source was tumor tissue, collected from a patient who underwent chemoradiotherapy. CDR3 nucleotides: TGCGCCAGCAGTGTGGGACAGAACTATGGCTACACCTTC. Protein: CASSVGQNYGYTF.